The 24 T cell receptor beta chains below come from one sample, sequenced in a study of T cells in women clearing cervical HPV infection. TCRdb's table, derived via immunoSEQ multiplex PCR, lists solely in-frame clones and lacks some. Recorded for this sample: approximately 35,000 clones. Input material: blood buffy coat. Receptors originate from a woman between 18 and 70 years old with a cervical HPV16 infection that either progressed to CIN3+ or cleared (not recorded which).

As regards this clone: The observed sequence ends 3 residues before the CDR3 terminus, with the missing tail filled in from the germline J gene. The chain recombines TRBV6-2 or TRBV6-3 with TRBJ2-1; a possible D gene is TRBD1 (5 bases). Per germline, CDR1 MNHEY and CDR2 SVGEGT. This CDR3 has 15 amino acids. The V end lost 0 bases, the J end lost 4 bases, and 10 bases lay between the germline ends. CDR3 in amino acids: CASSYSQGAYNEQFF. The CDR3 bases that were read are TGTGCCAGCAGTTACTCTCAGGGTGCATACAATGAG.

Incomplete CDR3 DNA: TGTGCCAGTAAGTTCCCGTTGAGCTATGGT. Translation: CASKFPLSYG. The entire CDR3 sequence reads CASKFPLSYGQYF. This chain joins TRBV19 and TRBJ2-4; D ambiguous. The read falls 3 residues short of the CDR3 end, and the missing part is taken from the germline J gene. This CDR3 has 13 residues. The germline V gene encodes CDR1 LNHDA and CDR2 SQIVND (reference sequence).

The CDR3 is CASSEGYEQYF. The CDR3 bases that were read are TGTGCCAGCTCAGAGGGTTACGAG. The chain links TRBV18 to TRBJ2-7; a weak D match, TRBD2 (5 bases). Read coverage stops 3 residues before the CDR3 terminus; the germline J gene supplies the remainder. This CDR3 comprises 11 residues. V lost 5 bases, J lost 4 bases, and 6 bases lay in between. CDR1 is KGHSH and CDR2 is LQKENI in the germline V gene.

To note about this clone: The CDR3 extends 3 residues past the end of the read, so its final part is completed from the germline J gene. The V call is TRBV5-4, the J call TRBJ2-7, with TRBD1 as a possible D gene (5 bases). The length of the CDR3 is 13 residues. CDR1 and CDR2 (germline): SGHNT, YYREEE (reference sequence). Between the trimmed V and J ends, which lost 4 bases and 6 bases, there was a span of 14 bases. CDR3 in amino acids: CASSVGRQPEQYF. Partial CDR3 DNA: TGTGCCAGCAGCGTTGGAAGACAGCCCGAG.

Comments on this clone: The read stops 3 residues short of the end of the CDR3; the missing end is completed from the germline J gene. V gene TRBV6-2 or TRBV6-3 combines with J gene TRBJ2-2; possible D gene TRBD1, 6 bases. CDR3 length: 15 amino acids. Germline V CDR1 and CDR2: MNHEY, SVGEGT. Trimming stripped 6 bases from V and 2 bases from J, with 13 bases between. The CDR3 protein is CASRGLQGNTGELFF. Partial CDR3 DNA: TGTGCCAGCAGGGGGTTACAGGGAAACACCGGGGAG.

As regards this clone: The read is 3 residues too short to cover the CDR3 end, so that end is filled in from the germline J gene. This rearrangement joins TRBV12-3 or TRBV12-4 to TRBJ2-2, with D unresolved. Trimming took 3 bases from V and 1 from J, leaving 12 bases between them. The CDR3 length is 16 residues. This chain's CDR3 is CASSLGSGMNTGELFF. CDR3 bases read: TGTGCCAGCAGTTTGGGCAGTGGAATGAACACCGGGGAG.

Regarding this clone: The observed sequence ends 3 residues before the CDR3 terminus, with the missing tail filled in from the germline J gene. The chain links TRBV7-8 to TRBJ2-2, with 10 bases fitting TRBD2. CDR3 length: 15 residues. V was pared by 5 bases and J by 7 bases, with 7 bases of the junction left unmatched. Germline lookup yields CDR1 SGHVS and CDR2 FQNEAQ. The CDR3 DNA, read in part, is TGTGCCAGCAGCGGGAGCGGGGGGGTCGTCGGGGAG. Residues: CASSGSGGVVGE. The complete CDR3 protein is CASSGSGGVVGELFF.

Points on this clone: The read terminates 3 residues ahead of where the CDR3 ends, so the germline J gene completes it. The chain carries TRBV20-1 and TRBJ1-2; 7 nucleotides line up with TRBD1. This CDR3 spans 15 amino acids. V was clipped by 0 bases and J by 6 bases; unmatched bases: 10. In germline, CDR1 is DFQATT, CDR2 SNEGSKA (reference sequence). The CDR3 spells CSARELTGAFHGYTF. The CDR3 bases that were read are TGCAGTGCTAGAGAATTAACAGGGGCTTTCCATGGC.

Comment on this clone: The CDR3 extends 3 residues past the end of the read, so its final part is completed from the germline J gene. This chain uses TRBV30 with TRBJ1-6, with TRBD1 matching over 7 bases. The CDR3 has 15 amino acids. V lost 4 bases, J lost 9 bases, and 12 bases stayed unmatched. CDR1 and CDR2 (germline): GTSNPN, SVGIG (reference sequence). The CDR3 spells CAWTPLTGFASPLHF. CDR3 bases read: TGTGCCTGGACCCCCCTGACAGGGTTTGCTTCACCC.

In the case of this clone: The read gets to within 3 residues of the CDR3 end, and the germline J gene fills in the rest. Additional DNA sequences in this sample encode the identical CDR3. V is TRBV19 and J is TRBJ1-3; TRBD1 might be the D (6 bases). This CDR3 has 14 residues. The V gene's germline CDR1 is LNHDA and CDR2 SQIVND (reference sequence). The germline V and J ends were trimmed by 3 bases and 4 bases, with 10 bases remaining between them. CDR3 protein: CASSIATGGNTIYF. The sequenced CDR3 bases are TGTGCCAGTAGTATCGCCACAGGGGGAAACACC.

To note about this clone: The read is 3 residues too short to cover the CDR3 end, so that end is filled in from the germline J gene. V usage is TRBV5-6 and J usage is TRBJ2-2; TRBD1 agrees at 11 bases. The V gene's germline CDR1 is SGHDT and CDR2 YYEEEE. The CDR3 has 15 residues. The covered CDR3 bases are TGTGCCAGCAGCGCGGACAGGGGGCGAAATTCACCG. This encodes CASSADRGRNSP. The CDR3 in full is CASSADRGRNSPLFF.

As to this clone: The read halts 3 residues ahead of the CDR3 end, with the missing end drawn from the germline J gene. The chain couples TRBV19 to TRBJ2-4; 7 bases match TRBD2. The CDR3 loop spans 13 amino acids. CDR1 is LNHDA, CDR2 SQIVND, per germline (reference sequence). The DNA read from the CDR3 is TGTGCCAGTAATCCTTGGGGGGACTATGGT. Amino acid sequence: CASNPWGDYG. The CDR3 in its entirety is CASNPWGDYGQYF.

With respect to this clone: The read comes to an end 3 residues before the CDR3 does, leaving the germline J gene to fill in the end. This sequence joins TRBV20-1 and TRBJ2-1, with D perhaps matching TRBD1 (5 bases). The germline gives CDR1 DFQATT, CDR2 SNEGSKA (reference sequence). This CDR3 spans 13 amino acids. Trimming removed 3 bases at V and 0 bases at J, with 6 bases between. The CDR3 loop reads CSASDSSYNEQFF. CDR3 DNA (partial): TGCAGTGCTAGTGACAGCTCCTACAATGAG.

On this clone itself: The read ends 3 residues early relative to the CDR3; the germline J gene fills the gap. The chain combines TRBV6-2 or TRBV6-3 with TRBJ2-3; 7 positions agree with TRBD2. The length of the CDR3 is 16 residues. CDR1 and CDR2 from the germline V gene are MNHEY and SVGEGT. J was trimmed by 2 bases and V by 1 base; bases with no gene match: 6. The covered CDR3 bases are TGTGCCAGCAGTTACTTGAAGCGGGGAGACACAGATACG. Its protein is CASSYLKRGDTDT. The CDR3, in full, reads CASSYLKRGDTDTQYF.

Concerning this clone: With the read ending 3 residues before the CDR3 end, the germline J gene is used to fill in that end. Other DNA sequences from this sample encode an identical CDR3 as well. This chain uses TRBV20-1 with TRBJ2-2, with 7 positions matching TRBD2. The ends lost 5 bases at V and 4 bases at J; junction bases unmatched: 10. Germline V gene data show CDR1 as DFQATT and CDR2 as SNEGSKA (reference sequence). There are 15 residues in the CDR3. The CDR3 protein is CSAGGGWGGTGELFF. The part of the CDR3 DNA that was read is TGCAGTGCTGGGGGGGGATGGGGTGGCACCGGGGAG.

Remarks on this clone: The read terminates 3 residues ahead of where the CDR3 ends, so the germline J gene completes it. This chain joins TRBV5-5 and TRBJ1-1, with D perhaps matching TRBD1 (5 bases). The V end was cut by 7 bases, the J end by 1 base, with 11 bases between. The CDR3 is 13 residues long. The germline gives CDR1 SGHKS, CDR2 YYEKEE (reference sequence). The CDR3: CASGGRGNTEAFF. The covered CDR3 bases are TGTGCCAGCGGGGGGAGGGGGAACACTGAA.

Points on this clone: From the germline J gene comes the end of the CDR3, since the read stops 3 residues before it. V gene TRBV27 combines with J gene TRBJ1-6, with TRBD1 identical over 9 bases. The junction had 14 bases not matched to a gene; V was cut back by 10 bases and J by 10 bases. The CDR3 loop spans 15 amino acids. Germline CDR1 MNHEY, CDR2 SMNVEV (reference sequence). The CDR3 sequence: CATRQGGGGRSPLHF. The sequenced part of the CDR3 DNA is TGTGCCACCCGACAGGGGGGGGGCGGAAGGTCACCC.

For this clone: The missing CDR3 end, 3 residues past where the read stops, is filled in from the germline J gene. The chain carries TRBV2 and TRBJ2-7; D is perhaps TRBD2 (6 bases). With 9 bases removed from V and 2 bases from J, the gap between germline ends came to 11 bases. Germline loops: CDR1 SNHLY, CDR2 FYNNEI. The CDR3 is 12 amino acids. Incomplete CDR3 DNA: TGTGCCAGGAGGGACTCAACCTACGAG. Protein sequence: CARRDSTYE. The full CDR3 protein reads CARRDSTYEQYF.

Concerning this clone itself: The read falls 3 residues short of the CDR3 end, and the missing part is taken from the germline J gene. V usage is TRBV7-8 and J usage is TRBJ1-1, with a tentative D call TRBD1 (6 bases). V was clipped by 5 bases and J by 1 base, with 11 bases between them. This CDR3 has 14 residues. Germline V CDR1 and CDR2: SGHVS, FQNEAQ. The sequenced CDR3 bases are TGTGCCAGCAGCCCCTGGACAGAGAACACTGAA. Its translation is CASSPWTENTE. In full, the CDR3 reads CASSPWTENTEAFF.

To note about this clone: The read halts 3 residues ahead of the CDR3 end, with the missing end drawn from the germline J gene. The genes are TRBV6-1 and TRBJ1-1, with a weak D call TRBD1 (5 bases). The CDR3 is made up of 14 amino acids. Germline V CDR1 and CDR2: MNHNS, SASEGT. CDR3 bases read: TGTGCCAGCAGTGAAAGTCCCAGGGTTGGGGAA. Translating gives CASSESPRVGE. The complete CDR3 protein is CASSESPRVGEAFF.

On this clone itself: With the read ending 3 residues before the CDR3 end, the germline J gene is used to fill in that end. Other DNA sequences in this specimen translate into the identical CDR3. The chain carries TRBV29-1 and TRBJ1-3; 7 bases map to TRBD1. Looked up from germline, CDR1 is SQVTM and CDR2 is ANQGSEA. J was trimmed by 4 bases and V by 6 bases; bases with no gene match: 9. The CDR3 sequence is 14 residues long. The sequenced part of the CDR3 DNA is TGCAGCGTCGTTGAGGGGGCAAGAGGAAACACC. Translating it yields CSVVEGARGNT. The entire CDR3 reads CSVVEGARGNTIYF. The full variable domain, completed using reference TRBV29-1 and TRBJ1-3, is SAVISQKPSRDICQRGTSLTIQCQVDSQVTMMFWYRQQPGQSLTLIATANQGSEATYESGFVIDKFPISRPNLTFSTLTVSNMSPEDSSIYLCSVVEGARGNTIYFGEGSWLTVV.

Worth noting for this clone: The sequence runs out 3 residues before the end of the CDR3; the remainder is reconstructed from the germline J gene. The chain carries TRBV11-2 and TRBJ1-4, with a weak D call TRBD1 (6 bases). There are 15 residues in the CDR3. From germline, CDR1 is SGHAT and CDR2 FQNNGV. The CDR3 protein is CASRPPWDTNSPLFF. Partial CDR3 DNA: TGTGCCAGCAGACCTCCGTGGGACACTAATTCACCA.

As for this clone: The sequence runs out 3 residues before the end of the CDR3; the remainder is reconstructed from the germline J gene. This chain connects TRBV10-3 to TRBJ1-2, with a weak D call TRBD1 (5 bases). The CDR3 consists of 14 residues. Germline V gene data show CDR1 as ENHRY and CDR2 as SYGVKD. This CDR3 reads CATGTSGTTDTYTF. The sequenced part of the CDR3 DNA is TGTGCCACAGGGACTAGCGGGACCACAGATACC.

A word on this clone: The junction and the germline gene differ at one end; a read error may be behind it. The DNA ends 3 residues before the CDR3 does, and the rest of the CDR3 is filled in from the germline J gene. The chain recombines TRBV4-2 with TRBJ2-7; D may match TRBD1 or TRBD2 (5 bases each). Looked up from germline, CDR1 is LGHNA and CDR2 is YNFKEQ. CDR3 length: 15 amino acids. The CDR3 sequence is CASSQGLGETYEQYF. The part of the CDR3 DNA that was read is TGCGCCAGCAGCCAAGGGTTAGGGGAGACCTACGAG.